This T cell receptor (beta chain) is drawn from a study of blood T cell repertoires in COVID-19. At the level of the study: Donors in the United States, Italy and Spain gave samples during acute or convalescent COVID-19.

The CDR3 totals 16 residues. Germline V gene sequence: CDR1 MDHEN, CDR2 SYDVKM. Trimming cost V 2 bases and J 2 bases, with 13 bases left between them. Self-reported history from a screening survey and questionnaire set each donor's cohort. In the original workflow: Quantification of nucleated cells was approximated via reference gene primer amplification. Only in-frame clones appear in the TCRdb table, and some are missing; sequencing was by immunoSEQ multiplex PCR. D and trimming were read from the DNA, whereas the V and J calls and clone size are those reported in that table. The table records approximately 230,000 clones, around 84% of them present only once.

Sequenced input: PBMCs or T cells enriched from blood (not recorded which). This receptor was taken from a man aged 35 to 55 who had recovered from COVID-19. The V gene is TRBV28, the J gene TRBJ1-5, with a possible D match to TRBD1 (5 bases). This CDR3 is CASSLSETAGNQPQHF. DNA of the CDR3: TGTGCCAGCAGTTTAAGCGAGACAGCAGGCAATCAGCCCCAGCATTTT.